This T cell receptor beta chain originates from a study of Graves' ophthalmopathy and Graves' hyperthyroidism. Study findings and constraints: Among expanded thyroid clonotypes above 0.001 frequency, most also occurred in blood.

This clonotype appeared a few times. Antigen unknown. Transcripts of RNA were the source for amplifying TCR beta CDR3 regions. HTBI primers served in a first-round RT-PCR, which a second-round multiplex PCR followed. Via MiXCR, TCRdb re-called the multiplex PCR reads, giving one row per CDR3 protein. There are 150,000 to 200,000 distinct CDR3 sequences in the sample; under 45% occur only once, and 8% to 9.5% lies in the top ten. The germline CDR1 and CDR2 sequences are MNHEY and SVGEGT. This CDR3 spans 10 amino acids. Trimming pared 9 bases from V and 2 bases from J, leaving 4 bases between. The sample consisted of peripheral blood. The source is a man aged 25 to 40 with Graves' ophthalmopathy. The chain has TRBV6-2 or TRBV6-3 and TRBJ2-5; D not certain. In DNA, the CDR3 is TGTGCCAGGGGACAAGAGACCCAGTACTTC. Protein sequence: CARGQETQYF.